The 20 T cell receptor beta chains below all came from one sample that was sequenced in a study of blood T cell repertoires in COVID-19. Only in-frame clones appear in the TCRdb table, and some are missing; sequencing was by immunoSEQ multiplex PCR. This sample yields some 260,000 clones, of which roughly 88% are seen a single time; roughly a tenth belongs to the top ten. Material: peripheral blood. The receptors shown here come from a woman between 65 and 79 years old with COVID-19, enrolled during active disease.

This clone has a handful of counts. The sample holds other DNA sequences that translate to the same CDR3. This chain connects TRBV19 to TRBJ1-5, with D perhaps TRBD1 (5 bases). The CDR3 length is 14 residues. Germline V gene lookup returns CDR1 LNHDA and CDR2 SQIVND (reference sequence). V was pared by 5 bases and J by 2 bases, with 10 bases between. CDR3 in DNA: TGTGCCAGTAGTGAGGGAGGGGGCAATCAGCCCCAGCATTTT. It encodes CASSEGGGNQPQHF.

V and J are TRBV24-1 and TRBJ2-3; D is unclear. CDR1 is KGHDR and CDR2 is SFDVKD in the germline V gene. V gave up 5 bases and J gave up 3 bases, with 8 bases separating them. This CDR3 has 13 residues. The chain's CDR3 is CATSGIATDTQYF. The CDR3, as DNA: TGTGCCACCAGTGGGATAGCAACAGATACGCAGTATTTT.

This chain connects TRBV5-6 to TRBJ1-2; 8 positions agree with TRBD1. This CDR3 has 16 amino acids. Germline assignment: CDR1 SGHDT and CDR2 YYEEEE. V was pared by 5 bases and J by 5 bases, with 14 bases of the junction left unmatched. In DNA, the CDR3 is TGTGCCAGCAGGCCATCCCCAGGGGGCGCGAAATATGGCTACACCTTC. It translates to CASRPSPGGAKYGYTF.

The gene calls are TRBV11-3 and TRBJ2-5; D not certain. This CDR3 region has 13 residues. The V gene's germline CDR1 is SGHNT and CDR2 YENEEA. Trimming left V 5 bases short and J 4 bases short, with 11 bases between. The CDR3 loop is CASSNSPGETQYF. Here the CDR3 DNA reads TGTGCCAGCAGCAATAGCCCTGGAGAGACCCAGTACTTC.

This clone was detected only a few times. The chain couples TRBV28 to TRBJ1-5; 7 bases align to TRBD1. Germline loops: CDR1 MDHEN, CDR2 SYDVKM. The CDR3 loop spans 16 amino acids. Trimming removed 5 bases from V and 0 bases from J; junction bases left unmatched: 7. The CDR3 sequence: CASSRWTGDSNQPQHF. In DNA form, the CDR3 reads TGTGCCAGCAGTCGATGGACAGGTGATAGCAATCAGCCCCAGCATTTT.

The table lists this clone with a count of one. The rearrangement joins TRBV29-1 to TRBJ1-1; D gene ambiguous. This CDR3 has 15 residues. Trimming cost V 5 bases and J 5 bases, with 21 bases left between them. Germline loops: CDR1 SQVTM, CDR2 ANQGSEA. This chain's CDR3 is CSVKAAGYVWTEAFF. CDR3 coding DNA: TGCAGCGTTAAAGCGGCGGGGTACGTTTGGACTGAAGCTTTCTTT.

The chain carries TRBV19 and TRBJ2-1; D unclear. V was shortened by 5 bases and J by 0 bases, with 8 bases between the two germline ends. Germline CDR1 is LNHDA and CDR2 is SQIVND (reference sequence). The CDR3 totals 14 residues. The CDR3 DNA is TGTGCCAGTAGTCGGTCAGGCTCCTACAATGAGCAGTTCTTC. Its protein is CASSRSGSYNEQFF.

The rearrangement links TRBV30 to TRBJ1-5; possible D gene TRBD1, 5 bases. The germline V gene has CDR1 GTSNPN and CDR2 SVGIG (reference sequence). CDR3 size: 13 residues. Trimming shortened V by 2 bases and J by 6 bases, and 11 bases separated the two germline ends. The CDR3 DNA reads TGTGCCTGGAGTCGTGATAGGGGTCAGCCCCAGCATTTT. As protein: CAWSRDRGQPQHF.

The V call is TRBV7-2, the J call TRBJ2-7; 8 positions agree with TRBD2. V was pared by 3 bases and J by 3 bases, with 10 bases of the junction left unmatched. CDR1 SGHTA and CDR2 FQGNSA come from the germline V gene. This CDR3 spans 16 amino acids. The CDR3 coding sequence is TGTGCCAGCAGCTTTACAGCCCGGGGACTAGGCTACGAGCAGTACTTC. Translating it yields CASSFTARGLGYEQYF.

The J gene is TRBJ2-7, the V gene TRBV7-9; TRBD2 matches 7 bases. Germline lookup yields CDR1 SEHNR and CDR2 FQNEAQ (reference sequence). The V gene end was trimmed by 1 base and the J gene end by 5 bases; junction bases not matched to a gene: 11. The CDR3 contains 16 residues. CDR3 residues: CASSLDLASGPDEQYF. The CDR3 region has the DNA TGTGCCAGCAGCTTAGATTTGGCTAGCGGTCCTGACGAGCAGTACTTC.

The chain carries TRBV30 and TRBJ2-1, with 9 bases that match TRBD2. This CDR3 has 16 residues. The V gene's germline CDR1 is GTSNPN and CDR2 SVGIG (reference sequence). V was clipped by 1 base and J by 5 bases; unmatched bases: 9. CDR3 amino acids: CAWSGLAGVTDNEQFF. Written as DNA, the CDR3 is TGTGCCTGGAGTGGGTTAGCGGGAGTTACCGACAATGAGCAGTTCTTC.

V usage is TRBV7-2 and J usage is TRBJ1-6; D is uncertain. The V end lost 6 bases, the J end lost 4 bases, and 10 bases lay between the germline ends. Germline V gene data show CDR1 as SGHTA and CDR2 as FQGNSA. The CDR3 contains 14 residues. In DNA, the CDR3 is TGTGCCAGCAGTCGACGGGAATATAATTCACCCCTCCACTTT. Translating gives CASSRREYNSPLHF.

The genes are TRBV27 and TRBJ2-7, with 7 bases that match TRBD1. The length of the CDR3 is 14 residues. J was trimmed by 7 bases and V by 0 bases; bases with no gene match: 6. Germline V gene sequence: CDR1 MNHEY, CDR2 SMNVEV (reference sequence). DNA for the CDR3: TGTGCCAGCAGTTTATCAGGGGACAGAGGGGAGCAGTACTTC. Its translation: CASSLSGDRGEQYF.

The genes are TRBV30 and TRBJ2-5, with 11 nucleotides matching TRBD1. The germline CDR1 and CDR2 sequences are GTSNPN and SVGIG (reference sequence). V shed 5 bases, J shed 5 bases, and the junction held 4 bases outside the gene matches. This CDR3 has 13 amino acids. CDR3 nucleotides: TGTGCCTGGGCGGGACAGGGGGGCGAGACCCAGTACTTC. Translation gives CAWAGQGGETQYF.

This sequence joins TRBV19 and TRBJ1-1; TRBD1 is a possible D gene (5 bases). The V end was cut by 4 bases, the J end by 4 bases, with 19 bases between. The germline V gene has CDR1 LNHDA and CDR2 SQIVND (reference sequence). The length of the CDR3 is 16 residues. CDR3 nucleotides: TGTGCCAGTAGTAGTACGTGGGGCTCAAGCTCCACTGAAGCTTTCTTT. Protein sequence: CASSSTWGSSSTEAFF.

The chain is built from TRBV27 and TRBJ2-7; D is unresolved. Germline CDR1 MNHEY, CDR2 SMNVEV (reference sequence). V lost 1 base and J lost 1, with 23 bases in between. The CDR3 covers 19 residues. The CDR3 region is CASSLYPPSPRKVSYEQYF. The CDR3 DNA follows: TGTGCCAGCAGTTTATATCCCCCCTCCCCCAGGAAAGTATCCTACGAGCAGTACTTC.

The chain has TRBV7-3 and TRBJ2-1, with 10 nucleotides matching TRBD1. V gave up 4 bases and J gave up 8 bases; unmatched junction bases: 8. Germline loops: CDR1 SGHTA, CDR2 FQGTGA. The CDR3 extends over 15 amino acids. In DNA, the CDR3 is TGTGCCAGCAGCTCAGGACAGGGGGGGACGGATGAGCAGTTCTTC. Protein: CASSSGQGGTDEQFF.

The chain links TRBV11-2 to TRBJ1-1; perhaps TRBD1 as D (5 bases). Trimming stripped 0 bases from V and 0 bases from J, with 8 bases between. The CDR3 loop spans 15 amino acids. Per germline, CDR1 SGHAT and CDR2 FQNNGV. This CDR3 is CASSLEGVMNTEAFF. The CDR3, as DNA: TGTGCCAGCAGCTTAGAAGGGGTCATGAACACTGAAGCTTTCTTT.

This clone is a singleton in its sample. The chain has TRBV20-1 and TRBJ1-5; TRBD1 matches 9 bases. This CDR3 comprises 18 residues. The V and J ends lost 3 bases and 0 bases, in that order; junction bases with no gene match: 12. CDR1 DFQATT and CDR2 SNEGSKA come from the germline V gene (reference sequence). CDR3 in amino acids: CSASGPGQGTSSNQPQHF. CDR3 DNA: TGCAGTGCTAGTGGCCCGGGACAGGGAACGAGTAGCAATCAGCCCCAGCATTTT.

The genes are TRBV7-9 and TRBJ1-2, with D maybe TRBD1 (6 bases). The V end lost 5 bases, the J end lost 5 bases, and 18 bases lay between the germline ends. This CDR3 comprises 15 residues. In germline, CDR1 is SEHNR, CDR2 FQNEAQ (reference sequence). CDR3 nucleotides: TGTGCCAGCAGCGGAGGCGGGGGGCTCTTTTATGGCTACACCTTC. Translation: CASSGGGGLFYGYTF.